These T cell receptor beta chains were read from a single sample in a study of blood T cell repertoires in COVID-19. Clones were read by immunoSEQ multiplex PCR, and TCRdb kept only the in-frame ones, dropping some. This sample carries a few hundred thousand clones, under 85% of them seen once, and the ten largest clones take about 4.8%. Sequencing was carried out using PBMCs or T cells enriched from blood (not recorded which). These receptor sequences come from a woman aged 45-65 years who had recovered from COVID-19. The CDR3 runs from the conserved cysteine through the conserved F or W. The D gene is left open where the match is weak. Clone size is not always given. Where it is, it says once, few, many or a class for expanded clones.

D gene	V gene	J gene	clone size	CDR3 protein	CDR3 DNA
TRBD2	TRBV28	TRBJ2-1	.	CASSFFGIKGTSGNEQFF	TGTGCCAGCAGTTTTTTCGGGATAAAAGGGACTAGCGGGAATGAGCAGTTCTTC
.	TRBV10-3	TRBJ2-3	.	CAISASGGSTDTQYF	TGTGCCATCAGTGCCTCTGGCGGTAGCACAGATACGCAGTATTTT
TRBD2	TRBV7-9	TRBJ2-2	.	CASRKSGSRAGELFF	TGTGCCAGCAGGAAAAGCGGGAGTCGGGCCGGGGAGCTGTTTTTT
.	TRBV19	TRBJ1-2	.	CAGGMGGANGYTF	TGTGCCGGTGGGATGGGGGGGGCCAATGGCTACACCTTC
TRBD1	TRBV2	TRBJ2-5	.	CASSGRTGAETQYF	TGTGCCAGCAGTGGAAGGACAGGGGCGGAGACCCAGTACTTC
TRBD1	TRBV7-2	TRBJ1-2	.	CASSRTGGDYGYTF	TGTGCCAGCAGCCGGACAGGCGGTGACTATGGCTACACCTTC
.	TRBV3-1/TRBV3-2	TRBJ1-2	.	CASSQTQGLGGYTF	TGTGCCAGCAGCCAGACTCAGGGGTTGGGCGGCTACACCTTC
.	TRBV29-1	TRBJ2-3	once	CSVGPGRSGGTDTQYF	.
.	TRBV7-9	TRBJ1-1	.	CASGRGEAEAFF	TGTGCCAGCGGCCGGGGGGAAGCTGAAGCTTTCTTT
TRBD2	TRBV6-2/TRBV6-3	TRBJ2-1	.	CASSPAGGQYNEQFF	TGTGCCAGCAGCCCAGCGGGGGGACAATACAATGAGCAGTTCTTC
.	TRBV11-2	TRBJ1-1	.	CASSLDVLYTEAFF	TGTGCCAGCAGCTTAGATGTACTGTACACTGAAGCTTTCTTT
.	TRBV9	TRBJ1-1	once	CASSVGGNMNTEAFF	TGTGCCAGCAGCGTAGGAGGGAACATGAACACTGAAGCTTTCTTT
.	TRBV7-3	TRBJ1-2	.	CASSPAPAGNYGYTF	TGTGCCAGCAGCCCAGCACCGGCAGGCAACTATGGCTACACCTTC
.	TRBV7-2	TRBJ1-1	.	CASSGFSGGGTEAFF	TGTGCCAGCAGCGGGTTTTCTGGGGGGGGCACTGAAGCTTTCTTT
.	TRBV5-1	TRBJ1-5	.	CASSPTPGEAQPQHF	TGCGCCAGCAGCCCTACTCCGGGGGAAGCACAGCCCCAGCATTTT
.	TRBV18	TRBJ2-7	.	CASSTVGATYEQYF	TGTGCCAGCTCAACAGTAGGGGCCACCTACGAGCAGTACTTC
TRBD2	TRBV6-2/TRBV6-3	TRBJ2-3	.	CASSYTSGSLVDTQYF	TGTGCCAGCAGTTACACTAGCGGGAGTCTCGTAGATACGCAGTATTTT